The 6 T cell receptor beta chains below all came from one sample that was sequenced in a study of blood T cell repertoires in COVID-19. Sequencing used immunoSEQ multiplex PCR; TCRdb keeps in-frame clones, though not all of them. The table includes 300,000 to 350,000 clones, roughly nine tenths detected once. The sample consisted of PBMCs or T cells enriched from blood (not recorded which). The receptors shown here come from a woman aged 25 to 45 who had been exposed to COVID-19.

The chain links TRBV2 to TRBJ2-1; tentatively, D is TRBD2 (5 bases). V was shortened by 4 bases and J by 7 bases, with 11 bases between the two germline ends. The length of the CDR3 is 13 residues. The germline V gene encodes CDR1 SNHLY and CDR2 FYNNEI. CDR3 sequence (DNA): TGTGCCAGCAGTGGATACTCGGGAAATGAGCAGTTCTTC. It is translated as CASSGYSGNEQFF. Variable domain in full (rest from reference TRBV2 and TRBJ2-1): EPEVTQTPSHQVTQMGQEVILRCVPISNHLYFYWYRQILGQKVEFLVSFYNNEISEKSEIFDDQFSVERPDGSNFTLKIRSTKLEDSAMYFCASSGYSGNEQFFGPGTRLTVL.

The chain combines TRBV2 with TRBJ1-1, with D perhaps matching TRBD1 (5 bases). This CDR3 has 15 amino acids. The V gene lost 6 bases and the J gene lost 0 bases, with 14 bases spanning the gap. Germline V lookup: CDR1 SNHLY, CDR2 FYNNEI. This CDR3 reads CASRPRQTMNTEAFF. In nucleotides, the CDR3 is TGTGCCAGCAGGCCCCGACAGACAATGAACACTGAAGCTTTCTTT.

The chain employs TRBV20-1 and TRBJ2-1, with TRBD2 as a possible D gene (6 bases). The germline V and J ends were trimmed by 3 bases and 7 bases, with 7 bases remaining between them. Germline V gene lookup returns CDR1 DFQATT and CDR2 SNEGSKA (reference sequence). The CDR3 spans 11 residues. In DNA, the CDR3 is TGCAGTGCTAGGGGGAGGAATGAGCAGTTCTTC. It encodes CSARGRNEQFF.

This rearrangement joins TRBV16 to TRBJ2-1, with D possibly being TRBD1 (6 bases). The germline V gene has CDR1 KGHSY and CDR2 FQNENV. V lost 2 bases and J 8 bases, leaving 16 bases between the germline ends. The CDR3 runs 15 residues. DNA for the CDR3: TGTGCCAGCAGCCAACTACTCCCAGGGGCCGATGAGCAGTTCTTC. Translating gives CASSQLLPGADEQFF.

The CDR3 DNA reads as TGTGCCAGCACGTGGGGAGTGCAAGAGACCCAGTACTTC. Translating gives CASTWGVQETQYF. This chain uses TRBV6-5 with TRBJ2-5; a possible D gene is TRBD2 (5 bases). V lost 7 bases and J 2 bases, leaving 11 bases between the germline ends. The CDR3 extends over 13 amino acids. Looked up from germline, CDR1 is MNHEY and CDR2 is SVGAGI.

CDR3: CASSPLGSSYEQYF. The CDR3, as DNA: TGCGCCAGCAGCCCGTTAGGGAGCTCCTACGAGCAGTACTTC. This chain joins TRBV4-1 and TRBJ2-7; weak D call: TRBD2 (5 bases). This CDR3 has 14 residues. Deletions cut 4 bases from V and 0 bases from J, with 10 bases between. Germline values: CDR1 MGHRA, CDR2 YSYEKL.